The rows below give T cell receptor beta chains drawn from one sample of a study of blood T cell repertoires in COVID-19. Here immunoSEQ multiplex PCR was the method, and the copy in TCRdb shows in-frame clones only, minus some. The data contain 250,000 to 300,000 clones, around 87% of them seen just once; the ten biggest clones take up around 2.2%. Sequenced: peripheral blood. These receptors originate from a woman between 50 and 59 years old who had recovered from COVID-19. CDR3s include the opening cysteine and the closing phenylalanine or tryptophan. D genes are given only for firm matches. Rows give clone size only sometimes, using once, few, many, or a class for an expanded clone.

v_gene,d_gene,abundance,j_gene,CDR3aa
TRBV6-2/TRBV6-3,NA,NA,TRBJ1-1,CASSYPLQGWDTEAFF
TRBV11-2,NA,NA,TRBJ1-1,CASSLLGRANTEAFF
TRBV5-1,NA,NA,TRBJ1-1,CASSLSRSLRNTEAFF
TRBV6-5,NA,once,TRBJ1-1,CASSYGTANTEAFF
TRBV6-6,NA,NA,TRBJ2-7,CASSHHRTEGSEQYF
TRBV29-1,TRBD1,NA,TRBJ2-3,CSAKTGTTDTQYF
TRBV19,NA,NA,TRBJ1-5,CASSPRRGASSNQPQHF
TRBV29-1,TRBD1,NA,TRBJ2-7,CSVRQGSAYEQYF
TRBV9,TRBD1,NA,TRBJ1-2,CASSGGSGQGDGYTF
TRBV28,NA,once,TRBJ2-7,CASSYTQGYYEQYF
TRBV5-1,NA,NA,TRBJ1-3,CASSPTVNGNTIYF
TRBV2,NA,NA,TRBJ1-5,CASRPQGLSNQPQHF
TRBV24-1,NA,NA,TRBJ2-7,CATSDSGFHEQYF
TRBV6-2/TRBV6-3,TRBD2,NA,TRBJ2-7,CASSYSAGAPTIEQYF
TRBV7-9,NA,NA,TRBJ1-1,CASSLDGGETFF
TRBV27,NA,NA,TRBJ1-1,CASSFLGGAEAFF
TRBV7-6,TRBD1,NA,TRBJ2-5,CASSVAGTGAGETQYF
TRBV30,NA,NA,TRBJ2-1,CACRGAYNEQFF
TRBV5-1,TRBD1,NA,TRBJ2-5,CASSPGQGTHQETQYF
TRBV9,NA,once,TRBJ1-2,CASSAPGQNYGYTF
TRBV9,TRBD2,NA,TRBJ2-7,CASSPGTSGGAPLEQYF
TRBV7-2,NA,few,TRBJ2-1,CASRSRGRELTYNEQFF
TRBV14,NA,NA,TRBJ2-7,CASSPTNPLSEQYF
TRBV4-3,TRBD2,NA,TRBJ2-2,CASSQEWRGGPGELFF
TRBV3-1/TRBV3-2,NA,NA,TRBJ1-2,CASSQEHPGIYGYTF
TRBV5-4,NA,NA,TRBJ2-1,CASSLATPAMDEQFF
TRBV3-1/TRBV3-2,TRBD1,NA,TRBJ1-2,CASSQAGTGLYGYTF
TRBV7-6,TRBD1,NA,TRBJ2-7,CASSLVATGSYEQYF
TRBV3-1/TRBV3-2,NA,NA,TRBJ2-1,CASSQGEKRQFYNEQFF
TRBV7-9,TRBD2,NA,TRBJ2-1,CASVSGGLSPDYNEQFF
TRBV6-5,NA,NA,TRBJ1-1,CASRRYRDKRTEAFF
TRBV9,NA,once,TRBJ1-1,CASSVGPGTMNTEAFF
TRBV10-3,NA,NA,TRBJ1-1,CAITGTPEAGAEAFF
TRBV2,NA,NA,TRBJ2-5,CASSEAGRAIETQYF
TRBV6-6,TRBD1,NA,TRBJ2-7,CASSRGQSYEQYF
TRBV6-5,TRBD1,once,TRBJ2-1,CASSKLTGPGDEQFF
TRBV27,TRBD2,NA,TRBJ2-1,CASRSGTSRQNEQFF
TRBV7-3,NA,NA,TRBJ2-3,CASSDTGDTQYF
TRBV5-6,TRBD2,NA,TRBJ2-1,CASSTGLGELTRNEQFF
TRBV4-3,TRBD1,NA,TRBJ2-3,CASSLRGLDTQYF
TRBV30,NA,NA,TRBJ1-4,CAWSDVATGEKLFF
TRBV7-2,NA,NA,TRBJ1-2,CASTQRAGLAYGYTF